These 17 T cell receptor beta chains came from one sample sequenced in a study of radiotherapy plus CTLA-4 blockade in lung cancer. Sequencing used immunoSEQ multiplex PCR; TCRdb keeps in-frame clones, though not all of them. The table records around 70,000 clones, 70% to 80% of them present only once. The source was peripheral blood, collected from a patient treated with radiotherapy plus ipilimumab. These receptors originate from a human donor with non-small cell lung cancer whose response to radiotherapy plus ipilimumab could not be evaluated. Some clones in this sample may be carry-over from other donors' samples.

This clone was seen at least ten times. The CDR3 protein is CASRWDLGAGNTIYF. The CDR3 coding sequence is TGTGCCAGCAGGTGGGACTTGGGAGCTGGAAACACCATATATTTT. V is TRBV6-1 and J is TRBJ1-3; a weak D match, TRBD1 (5 bases). V dropped 6 bases and J dropped 2 bases, with 14 bases sitting between them. The germline V gene has CDR1 MNHNS and CDR2 SASEGT. The CDR3 consists of 15 residues.

The rearrangement joins TRBV30 to TRBJ2-5; the D gene is possibly TRBD1 (6 bases). Per germline, CDR1 GTSNPN and CDR2 SVGIG (reference sequence). The CDR3 is 12 residues long. With 6 bases removed from V and 6 bases from J, the gap between germline ends came to 14 bases. The CDR3 bases are TGTGCCTGTATCAGGGGAACGAAGACCCAGTACTTC. The encoded protein is CACIRGTKTQYF.

The sample holds one count of this clone. The chain has TRBV28 and TRBJ1-1; no reliable D call. Trimming shortened V by 5 bases and J by 1 base, and 11 bases separated the two germline ends. The germline gives CDR1 MDHEN, CDR2 SYDVKM. The CDR3 is 14 amino acids. CDR3 sequence reads: CASSPYRENTEAFF. CDR3 nucleotides: TGTGCCAGCAGTCCCTACAGAGAGAACACTGAAGCTTTCTTT.

The chain is built from TRBV19 and TRBJ1-5, with 9 bases lining up with TRBD1. The CDR3 totals 20 residues. After removal of 2 bases from V and 0 bases from J, the junction contained 14 bases not matched to a gene. Germline V gene lookup returns CDR1 LNHDA and CDR2 SQIVND (reference sequence). The DNA for the CDR3 is TGTGCCAGTAGTATAACAATCCTTGGGACAGGGCTACCTAGCAATCAGCCCCAGCATTTT. It codes for CASSITILGTGLPSNQPQHF.

The chain is built from TRBV5-1 and TRBJ1-5; unclear D gene. This CDR3 comprises 13 residues. Trimming cost V 0 bases and J 7 bases, with 8 bases left between them. In germline, CDR1 is SGHRS, CDR2 YFSETQ. CDR3 in amino acids: CASSLESGQPQHF. Here the CDR3 DNA reads TGCGCCAGCAGCTTGGAATCAGGCCAGCCCCAGCATTTT. Variable domain in full (rest from reference TRBV5-1 and TRBJ1-5): KAGVTQTPRYLIKTRGQQVTLSCSPISGHRSVSWYQQTPGQGLQFLFEYFSETQRNKGNFPGRFSGRQFSNSRSEMNVSTLELGDSALYLCASSLESGQPQHFGDGTRLSIL.

V and J are TRBV4-1 and TRBJ2-1, with TRBD1 matching over 11 bases. After removal of 5 bases from V and 4 bases from J, the junction contained 4 bases not matched to a gene. Germline assignment: CDR1 MGHRA and CDR2 YSYEKL. The CDR3 runs 15 residues. The CDR3 reads CASSRGTGGYNEQFF. The CDR3 nucleotides read TGCGCCAGCAGCAGGGGGACAGGGGGTTACAATGAGCAGTTCTTC.

This chain joins TRBV7-2 and TRBJ2-7; 15 nucleotides agree with TRBD2. From germline, CDR1 is SGHTA and CDR2 FQGNSA. V dropped 5 bases and J dropped 3; count of bases not matched to a gene: 11. There are 18 residues in the CDR3. CDR3 in amino acids: CASSRRTSGGALVYEQYF. As DNA, the CDR3 is TGTGCCAGCAGCCGACGGACTAGCGGGGGGGCCCTGGTCTACGAGCAGTACTTC.

The chain has TRBV5-1 and TRBJ1-4; 9 bases map to TRBD1. Germline V gives CDR1 SGHRS, CDR2 YFSETQ. The CDR3 is 15 residues long. With 0 bases clipped from V and 5 bases from J, the junction kept 2 bases outside the gene matches. The CDR3 sequence: CASSLETGGNEKLFF. In DNA, the CDR3 is TGCGCCAGCAGCTTGGAGACAGGGGGAAATGAAAAACTGTTTTTT.

This clone has more than one count but fewer than ten. This chain uses TRBV9 with TRBJ1-2, with 7 nucleotides matching TRBD1. This CDR3 region has 17 residues. Germline lookup yields CDR1 SGDLS and CDR2 YYNGEE. V was clipped by 3 bases and J by 1 base; unmatched bases: 12. The CDR3 loop reads CASSGRPRAGGNYGYTF. CDR3 DNA sequence: TGTGCCAGCAGCGGAAGGCCCAGGGCAGGGGGTAACTATGGCTACACCTTC.

The chain employs TRBV28 and TRBJ1-2; a weak D match, TRBD1 (6 bases). The germline CDR1 and CDR2 sequences are MDHEN and SYDVKM. Trimming removed 8 bases at V and 7 bases at J, with 20 bases between. This CDR3 is built from 14 residues. The DNA for the CDR3 is TGTGCCAGCGCAAGGGTTCAGGGGATTTCTGGCTACACCTTC. Its protein is CASARVQGISGYTF.

The chain couples TRBV5-1 to TRBJ1-2; 9 bases fit TRBD1. Per germline, CDR1 SGHRS and CDR2 YFSETQ. The CDR3 sequence is 14 residues long. With V trimmed by 4 bases and J by 4 bases, 5 bases remained unmatched. For the CDR3, the DNA is TGCGCCAGCAGCACGTCGACAGGGGGCTATGGCTACACCTTC. It specifies CASSTSTGGYGYTF.

This clone was seen once. V is TRBV25-1 and J is TRBJ2-3; TRBD1 might be the D (6 bases). This CDR3 has 15 residues. The germline V gene has CDR1 MGHDK and CDR2 SYGVNS. V was pared by 2 bases and J by 6 bases, with 15 bases between. The CDR3 DNA follows: TGTGCCAGCAGTGAAGGGGCCGACAGGCGGGATACGCAGTATTTT. Protein sequence: CASSEGADRRDTQYF.

This clone was seen more than once but under ten times. This chain joins TRBV6-6 and TRBJ2-2; D might be TRBD1 (6 bases). Germline CDR1 and CDR2: MNHNY and SVGAGI (reference sequence). The length of the CDR3 is 14 residues. V shed 8 bases and J shed 8 bases, with 18 bases lying between them. In DNA form, the CDR3 reads TGTGCCAGCCGGGACACCAGTCATATGGGGGAGCTGTTTTTT. Translating it yields CASRDTSHMGELFF.

J is TRBJ2-2 and V is TRBV29-1, with TRBD1 identical over 7 bases. CDR3 length: 13 amino acids. Germline lookup yields CDR1 SQVTM and CDR2 ANQGSEA. After removal of 8 bases from V and 1 base from J, the junction contained 4 bases not matched to a gene. The CDR3 bases are TGCAGCACCCGACAGGGGAACACCGGGGAGCTGTTTTTT. Residues: CSTRQGNTGELFF.

The rearrangement joins TRBV11-2 to TRBJ2-5; possible D gene TRBD2, 6 bases. This CDR3 is built from 13 residues. The germline V and J ends were trimmed by 8 bases and 2 bases, with 12 bases remaining between them. Germline values: CDR1 SGHAT, CDR2 FQNNGV. CDR3 sequence reads: CASVPGGQETQYF. CDR3 DNA: TGTGCCAGCGTGCCTGGGGGGCAAGAGACCCAGTACTTC.

In DNA, the CDR3 is TGTGCCAGCAGCGTAGCTGACAGTGCCTACGAGCAGTACTTC. It yields the protein CASSVADSAYEQYF. V and J are TRBV9 and TRBJ2-7, with D tentatively TRBD1 (5 bases). Trimming removed 0 bases from V and 2 bases from J, with 9 bases in between. Per germline, CDR1 SGDLS and CDR2 YYNGEE. CDR3 size: 14 residues.

The chain uses TRBV5-1 and TRBJ2-1; unclear D gene. The germline CDR1 and CDR2 sequences are SGHRS and YFSETQ. V was cut by 4 bases and J by 0 bases, with 8 bases left in between. The CDR3 totals 14 residues. CDR3 nucleotides: TGCGCCAGCAGCGGGCAGAGCTCCTACAATGAGCAGTTCTTC. This encodes CASSGQSSYNEQFF. Complete variable domain (other parts from reference TRBV5-1 and TRBJ2-1): KAGVTQTPRYLIKTRGQQVTLSCSPISGHRSVSWYQQTPGQGLQFLFEYFSETQRNKGNFPGRFSGRQFSNSRSEMNVSTLELGDSALYLCASSGQSSYNEQFFGPGTRLTVL.